The T cell receptor (beta chain) described here comes from a study of blood T cell repertoires in COVID-19 (dated by TCRdb to the early 2020s). About the study as a whole: The collaborator samples originated in the United States, Italy and Spain and spanned the acute and convalescent phases of COVID-19. Subjects who had been exposed to COVID-19, were actively infected with it, or had recovered from it provided the deeply sampled blood TCRbeta repertoires that made up the dataset. Where available, HLA class I and class II types were obtained from metadata supplied by the sample provider rather than from assay-based typing. The sample metadata nearly always contained a de-identified subject ID, COVID-19 status, age in years and sex. The repertoires were made available in a free public database intended to serve as a resource for research on the immune response to SARS-CoV-2. The material from the prospective study consisted of cDNA or gDNA derived from T cells, B-cell-depleted T cells, or PBMCs. The samples were drawn from two sources: the first 160 participants of the ongoing ImmuneRACE study, and over 950 subjects contributed by 6 global collaborators. General study outcomes and caveats: The amount of clinical and demographic metadata varied by source and participant and was provided uncurated.

Note on this clone: No cognate antigen has been identified for it. Nothing much larger sits one base from this clone, and base qualities are not available. This sample also contains other DNA sequences that code for the same CDR3.

Enrolling through a virtual design, the prospective study's participants ranged in age from roughly 18 to 89 years and lived across 24 United States geographic areas. Cohort assignment in the prospective study relied on participant-reported clinical history from a screening survey and a study questionnaire. Recovered participants in ImmuneRACE Cohort 3 were defined by two consecutive negative NP/OP PCR tests, clearance by a healthcare professional, or resolution of symptoms. Mobile phlebotomists in the prospective study collected whole blood, serum and a nasopharyngeal or oropharyngeal swab from every participant. Participants in the prospective study had the option to provide additional blood draws and questionnaires over a 2-month period. Before DNA extraction, prospective study blood samples were shipped either frozen or at room temperature. TCRbeta CDR3 regions were amplified from genomic DNA by means of the immunoSEQ Assay, a bias-controlled multiplex PCR. The published analysis was carried out like this. The number of nucleated cells in each sample was estimated from the amplification of reference gene primers within the assay. To quantify the absolute abundance of each unique TCRbeta CDR3 rearrangement, sequence reads were collapsed and filtered. Productive Simpson clonality was computed per sample as the square root of Simpson's diversity index over productive rearrangements. What TCRdb holds here is the immuneACCESS table cut down to in-frame rearrangements. Part of the clones is not present; checked against another copy, under half of the missing clones reflect an unresolved V gene, and the others are unexplained. The D gene and trimming were derived from the DNA, and the V and J assignments and clone size from that table. This sample comprises roughly 250,000 clones, 80% to 95% of them detected only once. The ten largest account for approximately 1.9% of the sample.

V drops 6 bases and J drops 6 bases, leaving 10 bases in between. CDR1 and CDR2 are drawn from the germline V gene: SNHLY, FYNNEI. The CDR3, from cysteine to phenylalanine, totals 12 residues. Left in the record is the CDR3 DNA by itself, 36 bases read in frame from the first base. Sequencing was performed on PBMCs or T cells enriched from blood (not recorded which). This clonotype was sampled from a woman younger than 35 who had recovered from COVID-19. This sequence uses TRBV2 and TRBJ2-3; tentative D gene TRBD2, with 5 bases matching. The CDR3 loop reads CASSPLEDTQYF. The nucleotide sequence is TGTGCCAGCAGCCCACTAGAGGATACGCAGTATTTT.